This T cell receptor beta chain emerged from a study of TIL therapy for anti-PD-1-resistant metastatic lung cancer. At the level of the study: Tumor harvest preceded PD-1/PD-L1 blockade, followed by nivolumab treatment. Tumors carried a median roughly 1.6 non-synonymous mutations per megabase. Findings of the study overall: Patients were highly selected, enriched for treatment-naive, never-smoker and oncogene-addicted cases.

The CDR3 has 19 amino acids. Trimming took 6 bases from V and 0 from J; bases not matched to a gene: 15. Germline loops: CDR1 MNHEY, CDR2 SMNVEV (reference sequence). Sequencing used immunoSEQ v3. Produced via immunoSEQ multiplex PCR; TCRdb's table is partial and in-frame only. The sample holds tens of thousands of clones, 74% seen once. Worth noting for this clone: Antigen: not known.

The time point denotes: pre-treatment sample, taken before nivolumab and TIL therapy. This TCR derives from a woman aged 30 to 85 with non-small cell lung cancer. V and J are TRBV27 and TRBJ2-1; 9 positions match TRBD2. Specimen: blood, collected at baseline. The CDR3 loop is CASRDTSGSFPRSYNEQFF. The CDR3, as DNA: TGTGCCAGCAGGGATACTAGCGGGTCGTTCCCTCGCTCCTACAATGAGCAGTTCTTC.